This T cell receptor (beta chain) was sequenced during a study of CD8 T cells in ankylosing spondylitis. The study, taken as a whole, reports: Certain motif variants had earlier been reported in reactive arthritis synovial fluid and blood. What appeared characteristic of ankylosing spondylitis blood was a TCR beta motif of seven to nine highly homologous variants.

In making TCR beta libraries, quantitative 5'-RACE with molecular barcodes was used. TCRdb re-analysed the 5' RACE reads in MiXCR, keeping a single row per CDR3 protein. Of some 200,000 distinct CDR3 sequences in the sample, roughly 24% were seen once. The CDR3 runs 15 residues. The germline V gene encodes CDR1 SGDLS and CDR2 YYNGEE. Trimming took off 0 bases at V and 4 bases at J, with 14 bases between the two ends. This clonotype was found many times. What it binds is unknown. V is TRBV9 and J is TRBJ2-7, with a tentative D call TRBD1 (5 bases). The TCR originated in a male donor with ankylosing spondylitis or in good health (not recorded which). Sequenced material: blood, either unsorted or a sorted T cell fraction (not recorded which). The CDR3 nucleotides read TGTGCCAGCAGCGTAGAGCCAGGGCAAGGGTACGAGCAGTACTTC. As protein: CASSVEPGQGYEQYF.